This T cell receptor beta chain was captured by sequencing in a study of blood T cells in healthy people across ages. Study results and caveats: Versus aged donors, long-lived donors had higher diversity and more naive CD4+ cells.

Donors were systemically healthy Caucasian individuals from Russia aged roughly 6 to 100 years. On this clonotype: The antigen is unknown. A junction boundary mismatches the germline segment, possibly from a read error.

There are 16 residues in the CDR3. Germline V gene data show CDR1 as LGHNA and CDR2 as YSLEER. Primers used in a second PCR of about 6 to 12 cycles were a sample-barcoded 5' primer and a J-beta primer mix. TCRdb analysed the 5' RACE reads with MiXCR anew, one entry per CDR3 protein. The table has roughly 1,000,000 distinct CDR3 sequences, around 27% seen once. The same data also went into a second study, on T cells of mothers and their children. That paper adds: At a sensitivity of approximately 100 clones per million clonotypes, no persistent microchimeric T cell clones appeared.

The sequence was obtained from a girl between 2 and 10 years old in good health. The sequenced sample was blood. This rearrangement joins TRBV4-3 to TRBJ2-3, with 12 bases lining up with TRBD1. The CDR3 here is CASSQDGTGGTDTKHF. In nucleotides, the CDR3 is TGCGCCAGCAGCCAAGACGGGACAGGGGGCACGGATACGAAGCATTTT.